These 22 T cell receptor beta chains originate from one sample sequenced in a study of glioma-infiltrating T cells. Amplification of TCR alpha and beta CDR3 regions from RNA used iRepertoire nested multiplex PCR. TCRdb analysed the multiplex PCR reads with MiXCR anew, one entry per CDR3 protein. The table has about 93,000 distinct CDR3 sequences, around 37% seen once; the top ten hold around two fifths. The sequencing sample was made of glioma tissue, nonneoplastic brain tissue, or PBMCs (not recorded which). Receptor source: a human donor with low-grade glioma or glioblastoma, undergoing nonglioma brain surgery, or in good health (not recorded which).

The CDR3 DNA reads as TGCGCCAGCAGCCAGGAACCGGGACTAGCCGGGAATAAGCAGTTCTTC. Translation: CASSQEPGLAGNKQFF. The chain has TRBV4-1 and TRBJ2-1, with 9 bases fitting TRBD2. The CDR3 spans 16 residues. V gave up 3 bases and J gave up 11 bases; unmatched junction bases: 14. Looked up from germline, CDR1 is MGHRA and CDR2 is YSYEKL.

Ten or more counts support this clonotype. The chain joins TRBV24-1 to TRBJ2-1; no clear D. Trimming removed 10 bases at V and 7 bases at J, with 10 bases between. The CDR3 contains 11 residues. Germline V gives CDR1 KGHDR, CDR2 SFDVKD. CDR3 coding DNA: TGTGCCACGCGACAATGGAATGAGCAGTTCTTC. It translates to CATRQWNEQFF.

As regards this clonotype: A much more abundant neighbour one base away suggests this may be a read error. CDR3 sequence reads: CASSLLTGGYNEQFF. The CDR3 DNA reads as TGCGCCAGCAGCTTGTTAACGGGAGGTTACAATGAGCAGTTCTTC. The J gene is TRBJ2-1, the V gene TRBV5-1, with TRBD2 matching 7 bases. The CDR3 loop spans 15 amino acids. CDR1 SGHRS and CDR2 YFSETQ come from the germline V gene. The V and J ends lost 1 base and 4 bases, in that order; junction bases with no gene match: 5.

The genes are TRBV7-2 and TRBJ2-1; 9 bases are a match to TRBD2. J was trimmed by 4 bases and V by 3 bases; bases with no gene match: 1. This CDR3 has 14 amino acids. Germline lookup yields CDR1 SGHTA and CDR2 FQGNSA. The DNA for the CDR3 is TGTGCCAGCAGCTTTAGCGGGGGATACAATGAGCAGTTCTTC. It specifies CASSFSGGYNEQFF.

The table lists this clonotype with many counts. This rearrangement joins TRBV12-3 or TRBV12-4 to TRBJ1-1; no definite D call. V was trimmed by 4 bases and J by 2 bases, leaving 11 bases between them. The CDR3 runs 14 residues. The CDR3 DNA is TGTGCCAGCAGTTCCCGAGCAGGAAACACTGAAGCTTTCTTT. Protein: CASSSRAGNTEAFF.

Turning to this clonotype: This may come from a read error, since a much larger clone is one base off. The chain carries TRBV5-1 and TRBJ2-1, with D uncertain. The germline V gene encodes CDR1 SGHRS and CDR2 YFSETQ. There are 11 residues in the CDR3. The chain's CDR3 is CARSFGDEQFF. In DNA, the CDR3 is TGCGCCAGGAGCTTCGGAGATGAGCAGTTCTTC.

Remarks on this clonotype: This may be a read error, as it is one base from a much larger clone. The genes are TRBV19 and TRBJ2-1, with D perhaps given as TRBD1 or TRBD2 (5 bases each). Germline-derived CDR1 and CDR2 are LNHDA and SQIVND (reference sequence). Trimming took 8 bases from V and 10 from J, leaving 24 bases between them. CDR3 length equals 15 residues. CDR3 protein: CASAVLGTGTYEQFF. The CDR3 region has the DNA TGTGCCAGTGCCGTTCTTGGGACGGGGACCTACGAGCAGTTCTTC.

This clonotype was seen ten or more times. The chain employs TRBV7-8 and TRBJ2-1, with 8 nucleotides matching TRBD2. Trimming at V came to 2 bases and at J to 6 bases, leaving 3 bases not matched to a gene. The CDR3 runs to 14 residues. CDR1 and CDR2 from the germline V gene are SGHVS and FQNEAQ. Here the CDR3 DNA reads TGTGCCAGCAGCTTAAGCCTAGCGGGCAATGAGCAGTTCTTC. Translating it yields CASSLSLAGNEQFF.

V usage is TRBV5-4 and J usage is TRBJ2-6; no firm D call. The germline V gene has CDR1 SGHNT and CDR2 YYREEE (reference sequence). The CDR3 extends over 15 amino acids. The V end lost 9 bases, the J end lost 2 bases, and 15 bases lay between the germline ends. The CDR3 DNA sequence: TGTGCCATTACCCTCAAATCTCCTGGGGCCAACGTCCTGACTTTC. As protein: CAITLKSPGANVLTF.

This clonotype occurred many times. This chain connects TRBV7-7 to TRBJ2-5, with 8 bases that match TRBD2. The germline V gene has CDR1 SSHAT and CDR2 FNYEAQ (reference sequence). V shed 4 bases and J 7 bases; nucleotides not matched to a gene: 5. The CDR3 totals 13 residues. This CDR3 is CASSSDREGTQYF. The CDR3 DNA reads as TGTGCCAGCAGCTCGGACCGGGAGGGGACCCAGTACTTC. The variable domain in full, with the rest retrieved from reference TRBV7-7 and TRBJ2-5, is GAGVSQSPRYKVTKRGQDVTLRCDPISSHATLYWYQQALGQGPEFLTYFNYEAQPDKSGLPSDRFSAERPEGSISTLTIQRTEQRDSAMYRCASSSDREGTQYFGPGTRLLVL.

This clonotype was found many times. J is TRBJ1-1 and V is TRBV19; D ambiguous. The CDR3 has 12 amino acids. Trimming removed 3 bases from V and 10 bases from J, with 12 bases in between. Germline lookup yields CDR1 LNHDA and CDR2 SQIVND (reference sequence). Here the CDR3 DNA reads TGTGCCAGTAGTATGTACTCCCACGGAGCTTTCTTT. Translated, it gives CASSMYSHGAFF.

In its sample, this clonotype was seen many times. The V call is TRBV29-1, the J call TRBJ1-1; 11 positions match TRBD1. Losses at the gene ends were 4 bases for V and 4 bases for J; bases not matched to a gene: 2. The CDR3 consists of 13 residues. From germline, CDR1 is SQVTM and CDR2 ANQGSEA. The DNA for the CDR3 is TGCAGCGTTGCCGGGACAGGGGGCACTGAAGCTTTCTTT. Translated, it gives CSVAGTGGTEAFF.

As to this clonotype: The junction departs from the called germline gene at one end, perhaps through a read error. The gene calls are TRBV3-1 and TRBJ1-1; D call uncertain. CDR1 is LGHDT and CDR2 is YNNKEL in the germline V gene (reference sequence). CDR3 length: 17 amino acids. CDR3 in DNA: TGTGCCAGCACCCAAGATTCGGGCTCAGGTTTGGGCTCTGAAGCTTTCTTT. It translates to CASTQDSGSGLGSEAFF.

Worth noting for this clonotype: This may be a read error, as it is one base from a much larger clone. This chain links TRBV6-1 with TRBJ2-3; D gene unclear. Germline CDR1 MNHNS, CDR2 SASEGT. This CDR3 spans 14 amino acids. Deletions cut 4 bases from V and 4 bases from J, with 12 bases between. The DNA of the CDR3 is TGTGCCAGCAGTGTACTTAGTATGGCAGATACGCAGTATTTT. Amino acid sequence: CASSVLSMADTQYF.

This clonotype appeared many times. The chain joins TRBV20-1 to TRBJ1-2; D unclear. The CDR3 runs 17 residues. V was cut by 3 bases and J by 0 bases, with 20 bases left in between. The germline V gene has CDR1 DFQATT and CDR2 SNEGSKA (reference sequence). CDR3 in DNA: TGCAGTGCTAGTTTAGTTGGCTCCCGAGACGCTAACTATGGCTACACCTTC. This codes for CSASLVGSRDANYGYTF.

This clonotype was seen at least ten times. The genes are TRBV2 and TRBJ2-3, with a tentative D call TRBD2 (6 bases). The CDR3 sequence is 14 residues long. The germline V gene has CDR1 SNHLY and CDR2 FYNNEI. Between the trimmed V and J ends, which lost 2 bases and 5 bases, there was a span of 11 bases. CDR3 DNA: TGTGCCAGCAGTGAACTATCTAGCGTAGATACGCAGTATTTT. Its protein is CASSELSSVDTQYF.

The count of this clonotype is one. At one of its ends the junction is not consistent with the germline gene, which may arise from a read error. The CDR3 loop reads CASTERELYF. The CDR3 DNA is TGCGCCAGCACGGAGCGGGAGCTGTACTTC. The chain recombines TRBV4-1 with TRBJ2-7, with 8 bases aligning to TRBD2. Per the germline V gene, CDR1 is MGHRA and CDR2 is YSYEKL. This CDR3 is built from 10 residues.

The sample holds many counts of this clonotype. The chain has TRBV28 and TRBJ1-5; 7 nucleotides align to TRBD1. The germline V gene encodes CDR1 MDHEN and CDR2 SYDVKM. The CDR3 sequence is 15 residues long. J gave up 0 bases and V 6 bases, and 5 bases lay outside the gene matches. CDR3 coding DNA: TGTGCCAGCAGCCCTGGGACAGTTAGCAATCAGCCCCAGCATTTT. Residues: CASSPGTVSNQPQHF.

In the case of this clonotype: This could be a read error, since a much larger clone is one nucleotide away. The chain links TRBV6-1 to TRBJ1-3, with a tentative D call TRBD1 (6 bases). The CDR3 covers 12 residues. CDR1 and CDR2 (germline): MNHNS, SASEGT. The CDR3 is CASSEGGNAIYF. As DNA, the CDR3 is TGCGCCAGCAGTGAAGGGGGAAACGCCATATATTTT.

With respect to this clonotype: This could be a read error, since a much larger clone is one nucleotide away. The gene calls are TRBV7-9 and TRBJ2-7, with D unresolved. The CDR3 loop spans 12 amino acids. The germline V gene has CDR1 SEHNR and CDR2 FQNEAQ (reference sequence). As DNA, the CDR3 is TGTGCCGGCAGCTTAGATCCCAACGAGCAGTACTTC. Translating gives CAGSLDPNEQYF.

This clonotype appeared many times. Here the CDR3 reads CASSHIAGGPNNEQFF. CDR3 coding DNA: TGTGCCAGCAGCCATATAGCGGGGGGGCCCAACAATGAGCAGTTCTTC. The rearrangement joins TRBV14 to TRBJ2-1, with 11 bases lining up with TRBD2. CDR3 length: 16 residues. Germline CDR1 SGHDN, CDR2 FVKESK. J was trimmed by 5 bases and V by 3 bases; bases with no gene match: 6.

This clonotype was detected many times. The chain couples TRBV29-1 to TRBJ2-7; maybe TRBD2 (6 bases). The germline V gene has CDR1 SQVTM and CDR2 ANQGSEA. This CDR3 is built from 15 residues. V was pared by 4 bases and J by 4 bases, with 20 bases between. The CDR3 bases are TGCAGCGTTGTGGGACCCGGGAGTGGGATTTACGAGCAGTACTTC. Translating gives CSVVGPGSGIYEQYF.